Presented here are 21 T cell receptor beta chains from one specimen sequenced in a study of early T cells in non-severe SARS-CoV-2 infection. TCRdb redid the calling of the 5' RACE reads with MiXCR, one entry per CDR3 protein. Counted here are around 55,000 distinct CDR3 sequences, around 7% occurring once; the ten biggest clones make up 5.8%. Sequenced here: whole blood, sampled at baseline. These receptors came from an adult who was a healthcare worker with PCR-confirmed SARS-CoV-2 infection or an uninfected control (not recorded which).

The J gene is TRBJ2-1, the V gene TRBV7-2, with D possibly matching TRBD2 (5 bases). CDR1 is SGHTA and CDR2 is FQGNSA in the germline V gene. Trimming shortened V by 4 bases and J by 4 bases, and 11 bases separated the two germline ends. The CDR3 runs to 14 residues. The CDR3 loop is CASSSAREYNEQFF. The CDR3 DNA reads as TGTGCCAGCAGCTCCGCGAGGGAGTACAATGAGCAGTTCTTC.

This clonotype was detected many times. This chain uses TRBV29-1 with TRBJ2-3; 7 bases are shared with TRBD2. From germline, CDR1 is SQVTM and CDR2 ANQGSEA. This CDR3 contains 12 residues. V lost 7 bases and J lost 5; bases outside the gene matches: 6. The DNA for the CDR3 is TGCAGCGCAAAGCTAGCGGAAGATACGCAGTATTTT. Its translation: CSAKLAEDTQYF.

This clonotype appeared many times. V gene TRBV20-1 combines with J gene TRBJ1-1; the D is unclear. The CDR3 spans 12 residues. Trimming shortened V by 3 bases and J by 7 bases, and 12 bases separated the two germline ends. Germline V gene lookup returns CDR1 DFQATT and CDR2 SNEGSKA (reference sequence). The CDR3 nucleotides are TGCAGTGCTAGGACGAGCGTCCTTGAAGCTTTCTTT. It is translated as CSARTSVLEAFF.

In this sample, this clonotype turned up many times. The V gene is TRBV27, the J gene TRBJ2-5, with D unclear. The germline V and J ends were trimmed by 4 bases and 1 base, with 7 bases remaining between them. The germline V gene encodes CDR1 MNHEY and CDR2 SMNVEV (reference sequence). CDR3 length: 13 residues. The CDR3 DNA sequence: TGTGCCAGCAGTTACGGCCGCCAAGAGACCCAGTACTTC. Its protein is CASSYGRQETQYF.

This clonotype was detected ten times or more. The chain recombines TRBV6-2 or TRBV6-3 with TRBJ1-1; TRBD1 agrees at 9 bases. Germline CDR1 MNHEY, CDR2 SVGEGT. The ends lost 8 bases at V and 4 bases at J; junction bases unmatched: 5. The length of the CDR3 is 13 residues. The CDR3 nucleotides read TGTGCCAGCGGACAGGGGTTGGCCACTGAAGCTTTCTTT. Translated, it gives CASGQGLATEAFF.

This clonotype was found many times. The chain couples TRBV4-1 to TRBJ2-5; TRBD1 is a possible D gene (5 bases). V shed 4 bases and J shed 5 bases, with 23 bases lying between them. CDR3 length: 17 residues. Germline V lookup: CDR1 MGHRA, CDR2 YSYEKL. Here the CDR3 reads CASSLSRGFGRQETQYF. As DNA, the CDR3 is TGCGCCAGCAGCCTCTCCCGAGGATTCGGTCGACAGGAGACCCAGTACTTC.

The chain recombines TRBV20-1 with TRBJ1-1, with a weak D call TRBD1 (5 bases). The CDR3 has 12 residues. The V and J ends lost 6 bases and 5 bases respectively, with 13 bases between them. Germline V gives CDR1 DFQATT, CDR2 SNEGSKA (reference sequence). In DNA, the CDR3 is TGCAGTGCAAGTGGGGGGTGGACTGAAGCTTTCTTT. Translating it yields CSASGGWTEAFF.

This clonotype has only a few counts. J is TRBJ1-2 and V is TRBV10-3; TRBD1 matches 8 bases. From germline, CDR1 is ENHRY and CDR2 SYGVKD. The J segment lost 4 bases and the V segment lost 7 bases, leaving 8 bases of the junction unmatched. This CDR3 region has 14 residues. CDR3 loop: CAIKSDREGYGYTF. Written as DNA, the CDR3 is TGTGCCATCAAATCGGACAGGGAAGGCTATGGCTACACCTTC.

The V and J genes are TRBV7-6 and TRBJ1-1; TRBD1 aligns across 7 bases. Germline V gene lookup returns CDR1 SGHVS and CDR2 FNYEAQ. J was trimmed by 0 bases and V by 5 bases; bases with no gene match: 3. The length of the CDR3 is 14 residues. The CDR3 coding sequence is TGTGCCAGCAGCCAGGGACAGCTGAACACTGAAGCTTTCTTT. Its translation: CASSQGQLNTEAFF. Looking up the rest from reference TRBV7-6 and TRBJ1-1 gives the full variable domain: GAGVSQSPRYKVTKRGQDVALRCDPISGHVSLYWYRQALGQGPEFLTYFNYEAQQDKSGLPNDRFSAERPEGSISTLTIQRTEQRDSAMYRCASSQGQLNTEAFFGQGTRLTVV.

This clonotype appeared a single time. The chain recombines TRBV27 with TRBJ2-2; 10 bases map to TRBD1. Germline CDR1 and CDR2: MNHEY and SMNVEV (reference sequence). CDR3 length equals 17 residues. V gave up 4 bases and J gave up 7 bases; unmatched junction bases: 12. The CDR3 spells CASSSTLPGQGIGELFF. In nucleotides, the CDR3 is TGTGCCAGCAGTTCAACCCTCCCGGGACAGGGGATCGGGGAGCTGTTTTTT.

This clonotype showed up just a few times. J is TRBJ2-2 and V is TRBV24-1; 11 nucleotides agree with TRBD1. The CDR3 contains 18 residues. Per the germline V gene, CDR1 is KGHDR and CDR2 is SFDVKD. V was pared by 4 bases and J by 0 bases, with 6 bases of the junction left unmatched. DNA for the CDR3: TGTGCCACCAGTGAACAGGACAGGGGGCGAACGAACACCGGGGAGCTGTTTTTT. Protein sequence: CATSEQDRGRTNTGELFF.

The gene calls are TRBV20-1 and TRBJ2-3; no clear D gene. Germline CDR1 and CDR2: DFQATT and SNEGSKA (reference sequence). V lost 1 base and J lost 0, with 8 bases in between. There are 14 residues in the CDR3. The CDR3 is CSARGPVSTDTQYF. In nucleotides, the CDR3 is TGCAGTGCTAGAGGCCCGGTTAGCACAGATACGCAGTATTTT.

This clonotype has only a few counts. One end of the junction does not line up with germline, which may come from a read error. V gene TRBV20-1 combines with J gene TRBJ2-4; D is uncertain. This CDR3 is 11 amino acids long. CDR1 and CDR2 from the germline V gene are DFQATT and SNEGSKA (reference sequence). CDR3 sequence (DNA): TGCAGTGCTAGATCGCCGGACCCAGATCGCTTC. It translates to CSARSPDPDRF.

J is TRBJ2-1 and V is TRBV7-9, with D possibly matching TRBD2 (6 bases). V dropped 4 bases and J dropped 0 bases, with 19 bases sitting between them. Germline V lookup: CDR1 SEHNR, CDR2 FQNEAQ (reference sequence). The CDR3 runs to 18 residues. The CDR3, as DNA: TGTGCCAGCAGCTCAGAGCTCAGAGCGGGTAGCTCCTACAATGAGCAGTTCTTC. It translates to CASSSELRAGSSYNEQFF. Full variable domain (missing parts from reference TRBV7-9 and TRBJ2-1): DTGVSQNPRHKITKRGQNVTFRCDPISEHNRLYWYRQTLGQGPEFLTYFQNEAQLEKSRLLSDRFSAERPKGSFSTLEIQRTEQGDSAMYLCASSSELRAGSSYNEQFFGPGTRLTVL.

This clonotype was detected many times. The V gene is TRBV4-3, the J gene TRBJ1-1, with D possibly matching TRBD1 (6 bases). The CDR3 runs to 15 residues. Germline-derived CDR1 and CDR2 are LGHNA and YSLEER. Trimming took off 5 bases at V and 1 base at J, with 14 bases between the two ends. The CDR3 protein is CASSTHRVENTEAFF. The CDR3 DNA is TGCGCCAGCAGCACACACAGGGTTGAGAACACTGAAGCTTTCTTT.

In its sample, this clonotype was seen many times. The DNA of the CDR3 is TGTGCCAGCTCACCGGGTTTAGGTCGGGGCTACGAGCAGTACTTC. Protein sequence: CASSPGLGRGYEQYF. The rearrangement links TRBV18 to TRBJ2-7; a weak D match, TRBD2 (5 bases). The germline V gene has CDR1 KGHSH and CDR2 LQKENI. The CDR3 loop spans 15 amino acids. V shed 3 bases and J shed 3 bases, with 15 bases lying between them.

The gene calls are TRBV19 and TRBJ1-4; the D is unclear. Per the germline V gene, CDR1 is LNHDA and CDR2 is SQIVND (reference sequence). This CDR3 spans 15 amino acids. V lost 3 bases, J lost 6 bases, and 14 bases lay in between. As DNA, the CDR3 is TGTGCCAGTAGTATGCGGCGTCCCCTTTATGAAAAACTGTTTTTT. Its translation is CASSMRRPLYEKLFF.

This clonotype was found many times. This chain uses TRBV28 with TRBJ1-1; D is unresolved. Trimming took 3 bases from V and 1 from J, leaving 12 bases between them. The CDR3 has 15 residues. Per germline, CDR1 MDHEN and CDR2 SYDVKM. CDR3 sequence: CASSFSRLGNTEAFF. The DNA of the CDR3 is TGTGCCAGCAGTTTCTCGAGACTCGGGAACACTGAAGCTTTCTTT.

The table lists this clonotype with a few counts. The chain uses TRBV7-9 and TRBJ2-3, with 16 bases matching TRBD2. Trimming removed 5 bases from V and 5 bases from J; junction bases left unmatched: 10. Germline CDR1 and CDR2: SEHNR and FQNEAQ (reference sequence). The CDR3 contains 18 residues. CDR3 amino acids: CASSTPGTSGGARDTQYF. DNA of the CDR3: TGTGCCAGCAGCACCCCCGGGACTAGCGGGGGGGCTCGAGATACGCAGTATTTT. Supplemented by reference TRBV7-9 and TRBJ2-3, the full variable domain reads DTGVSQNPRHKITKRGQNVTFRCDPISEHNRLYWYRQTLGQGPEFLTYFQNEAQLEKSRLLSDRFSAERPKGSFSTLEIQRTEQGDSAMYLCASSTPGTSGGARDTQYFGPGTRLTVL.

This clonotype was counted ten times or more. The CDR3 nucleotides read TGTGCCAGCAGTTACGGGCCGGGGGGGCATGACGAGCAGTACTTC. The encoded protein is CASSYGPGGHDEQYF. The chain has TRBV6-2 or TRBV6-3 and TRBJ2-7; 8 nucleotides line up with TRBD2. The CDR3 has 15 amino acids. J lost 5 bases, V lost 2 bases, and 8 bases had no gene match. The germline gives CDR1 MNHEY, CDR2 SVGEGT.

This clonotype has a count of ten or more. The chain has TRBV12-3 or TRBV12-4 and TRBJ2-1; the match to TRBD2 covers 7 bases. J lost 1 base, V lost 6 bases, and 6 bases had no gene match. This CDR3 has 15 residues. The CDR3 DNA is TGTGCCAGCAGGGTCTCGGGGGGATCCTACAATGAGCAGTTCTTC. It encodes CASRVSGGSYNEQFF.